This entry lists 20 T cell receptor beta chains sequenced from one sample in a study of preoperative IRX-2 immunotherapy in early breast cancer. Treatment in this sample: preoperative locoregional IRX-2 cytokine immunotherapy. Measured with immunoSEQ multiplex PCR; TCRdb has only the in-frame clones, and not every one. The sample holds 4,000 or so clones, roughly 69% seen once. The starting material was tumor tissue, obtained after IRX-2 immunotherapy. The receptors were gathered from a human donor with breast cancer.

The chain employs TRBV29-1 and TRBJ1-1; D call uncertain. Germline V gives CDR1 SQVTM, CDR2 ANQGSEA. Between the trimmed V and J ends, which lost 4 bases and 4 bases, there was a span of 13 bases. The CDR3 loop spans 13 amino acids. The CDR3 region has the DNA TGCAGCGTTGGGGGTCGTCAGAGCACTGAAGCTTTCTTT. It codes for CSVGGRQSTEAFF.

This clone is a singleton in its sample. The chain is built from TRBV11-3 and TRBJ2-1, with unresolved D. This CDR3 contains 15 residues. Looked up from germline, CDR1 is SGHNT and CDR2 is YENEEA. The V and J ends lost 6 bases and 6 bases respectively, with 18 bases between them. CDR3 sequence (DNA): TGTGCCAGCAGGTCGAAGCGTTGGACGGGCAATGAGCAGTTCTTC. Amino acid sequence: CASRSKRWTGNEQFF.

This clone ranks as medium-sized. The chain employs TRBV11-3 and TRBJ1-1; D gene ambiguous. Trimming took off 5 bases at V and 4 bases at J, with 14 bases between the two ends. Germline-derived CDR1 and CDR2 are SGHNT and YENEEA. The CDR3 is 14 amino acids. CDR3 in DNA: TGTGCCAGCAGCCCTCTACGGATCGGCACTGAAGCTTTCTTT. Protein product: CASSPLRIGTEAFF.

V is TRBV18 and J is TRBJ1-1; maybe TRBD1 (6 bases). V was cut by 2 bases and J by 1 base, with 8 bases left in between. This CDR3 has 14 residues. The V gene's germline CDR1 is KGHSH and CDR2 LQKENI. The CDR3 region is CASSPVRGNTEAFF. The CDR3 region has the DNA TGTGCCAGCTCACCAGTCAGGGGGAACACTGAAGCTTTCTTT.

This clone was found once. The genes are TRBV6-8 and TRBJ1-2; the D gene is possibly TRBD1 (5 bases). The CDR3 runs to 15 residues. With 3 bases removed from V and 7 bases from J, the gap between germline ends came to 18 bases. Germline CDR1 reads MNHGY; CDR2 reads SAAAGT. The CDR3 DNA sequence: TGTGCCAGCAGTTATGGGCCCGGGGACGGGTCTGGCTACACCTTC. Protein product: CASSYGPGDGSGYTF.

The CDR3 DNA is TGTGCCAGCTATCACCGGACTAGCGGGAGGAACGAGCAGTACTTC. Its protein is CASYHRTSGRNEQYF. The chain joins TRBV6-8 to TRBJ2-7, with 14 bases aligning to TRBD2. CDR3 length equals 15 residues. After removal of 8 bases from V and 5 bases from J, the junction contained 8 bases not matched to a gene. The germline CDR1 and CDR2 sequences are MNHGY and SAAAGT.

V is TRBV18 and J is TRBJ1-1; D is unclear. V was shortened by 1 base and J by 7 bases, with 10 bases between the two germline ends. Germline CDR1 and CDR2: KGHSH and LQKENI. The CDR3 covers 13 residues. The CDR3 region is CASSPQGGYEAFF. CDR3 DNA sequence: TGTGCCAGCTCACCACAGGGAGGGTATGAAGCTTTCTTT.

V and J are TRBV6-4 and TRBJ1-3; tentatively, D is TRBD1 (5 bases). The V and J ends lost 5 bases and 9 bases respectively, with 17 bases between them. The CDR3 is 14 amino acids. The germline gives CDR1 MRHNA, CDR2 SNTAGT. The CDR3 sequence: CASSYGLPGGTIYF. As DNA, the CDR3 is TGTGCCAGCAGTTACGGACTTCCCGGGGGCACCATATATTTT.

The rearrangement links TRBV10-2 to TRBJ2-3, with D possibly TRBD2 on 6 matching bases. The CDR3 runs to 16 residues. Trimming left V 4 bases short and J 2 bases short, with 16 bases between. Germline loops: CDR1 WSHSY, CDR2 SAAADI. This chain's CDR3 is CASSGAGSTFTDTQYF. CDR3 coding DNA: TGCGCCAGCAGTGGGGCCGGGAGTACTTTCACAGATACGCAGTATTTT.

The chain links TRBV6-8 to TRBJ2-2; D unclear. V dropped 6 bases and J dropped 4 bases, with 21 bases sitting between them. The CDR3 is 17 residues long. Germline assignment: CDR1 MNHGY and CDR2 SAAAGT. The CDR3 bases are TGTGCCAGCAGCCTAAGGCCTAAAGCGCGAAGCACCGGGGAGCTGTTTTTT. Its protein product is CASSLRPKARSTGELFF.

The chain joins TRBV7-1 to TRBJ2-2; 11 bases are shared with TRBD2. TRBV7-1 is assigned to the ORF class and has an uncertain function. The V gene end was trimmed by 4 bases and the J gene end by 3 bases; junction bases not matched to a gene: 10. CDR3 length: 18 residues. CDR3 residues: CASSLAPSGRSHTGELFF. In DNA form, the CDR3 reads TGTGCCAGCAGCTTAGCCCCTAGCGGGAGGAGTCACACCGGGGAGCTGTTTTTT.

The J gene is TRBJ2-7, the V gene TRBV6-8, with 9 bases lining up with TRBD1. Germline V lookup: CDR1 MNHGY, CDR2 SAAAGT. The CDR3 runs 16 residues. With 6 bases clipped from V and 7 bases from J, the junction kept 16 bases outside the gene matches. CDR3 residues: CASRNSGTGLGAEQYF. The CDR3 bases are TGTGCCAGCAGGAACTCCGGGACAGGGCTGGGTGCGGAGCAGTACTTC.

This clone is deemed large. V usage is TRBV23-1 and J usage is TRBJ1-3; unclear D gene. TRBV23-1 is known as an ORF, though its function is uncertain. Trimming left V 6 bases short and J 2 bases short, with 11 bases between. The CDR3 consists of 14 residues. CDR3 region: CASSQELTGNTIYF. The CDR3, as DNA: TGCGCCAGCAGCCAAGAGCTGACTGGAAACACCATATATTTT.

J is TRBJ2-1 and V is TRBV28; possibly TRBD1 for D (6 bases). This CDR3 has 15 residues. The V and J ends lost 2 bases and 6 bases respectively, with 14 bases between them. Germline V gives CDR1 MDHEN, CDR2 SYDVKM. The CDR3 protein is CASSLRTGISNEQFF. The CDR3 DNA follows: TGTGCCAGCAGTTTACGCACAGGGATAAGCAATGAGCAGTTCTTC.

The chain links TRBV28 to TRBJ1-2; D is ambiguous. The germline CDR1 and CDR2 sequences are MDHEN and SYDVKM. Trimming took 5 bases from V and 4 from J, leaving 14 bases between them. This CDR3 is 14 amino acids long. The CDR3 sequence is CASSRQRGIYGYTF. The CDR3 nucleotides read TGTGCCAGCAGTCGCCAGCGAGGGATCTATGGCTACACCTTC.

The J gene is TRBJ1-1, the V gene TRBV28; D uncertain. Germline V gives CDR1 MDHEN, CDR2 SYDVKM. V gave up 5 bases and J gave up 4 bases, with 11 bases separating them. This CDR3 region has 13 residues. The CDR3: CASSLRVGTEAFF. For the CDR3, the DNA is TGTGCCAGCAGTCTCCGGGTAGGCACTGAAGCTTTCTTT. The whole variable domain, filled in from reference TRBV28 and TRBJ1-1, reads DVKVTQSSRYLVKRTGEKVFLECVQDMDHENMFWYRQDPGLGLRLIYFSYDVKMKEKGDIPEGYSVSREKKERFSLILESASTNQTSMYLCASSLRVGTEAFFGQGTRLTVV.

In this sample, this clone is large. The chain recombines TRBV18 with TRBJ2-1; D possibly corresponds to TRBD2 (6 bases). The germline V and J ends were trimmed by 3 bases and 5 bases, with 14 bases remaining between them. The V gene's germline CDR1 is KGHSH and CDR2 LQKENI. CDR3 length: 15 amino acids. CDR3 nucleotide sequence: TGTGCCAGCTCACCCCGCCCAGCGGGTAACAATGAGCAGTTCTTC. This encodes CASSPRPAGNNEQFF.

J is TRBJ2-1 and V is TRBV7-1; D not resolved. TRBV7-1 is labeled an ORF, and its function is uncertain. This CDR3 comprises 15 residues. Trimming shortened V by 4 bases and J by 4 bases, and 14 bases separated the two germline ends. The CDR3 is CASSLESGVYNEQFF. The DNA for the CDR3 is TGTGCCAGCAGCTTAGAAAGTGGGGTTTACAATGAGCAGTTCTTC.

This rearrangement joins TRBV28 to TRBJ2-7; D might be TRBD1 (6 bases). V lost 9 bases to trimming and J lost 2 bases, with 11 bases between them. Per the germline V gene, CDR1 is MDHEN and CDR2 is SYDVKM. The CDR3 loop spans 12 amino acids. CDR3 sequence (DNA): TGTGCCAGTGAGGACAGAACCTACGAGCAGTACTTC. Translated, it gives CASEDRTYEQYF. Based on the CDR3 plus reference TRBV28 and TRBJ2-7, the full variable domain is DVKVTQSSRYLVKRTGEKVFLECVQDMDHENMFWYRQDPGLGLRLIYFSYDVKMKEKGDIPEGYSVSREKKERFSLILESASTNQTSMYLCASEDRTYEQYFGPGTRLTVT.

This sequence joins TRBV19 and TRBJ2-7; D is ambiguous. CDR3 length equals 13 residues. Trimming shortened V by 2 bases and J by 6 bases, and 11 bases separated the two germline ends. Per germline, CDR1 LNHDA and CDR2 SQIVND (reference sequence). The CDR3 sequence: CASSIRLEAEQYF. For the CDR3, the DNA is TGTGCCAGTAGTATAAGGTTAGAAGCCGAGCAGTACTTC.